The rows below give T cell receptor beta chains drawn from one sample of a study of cytomegalovirus exposure and HLA in healthy donors. Some clones are missing from TCRdb's copy, which holds only in-frame ones; the method was immunoSEQ multiplex PCR. The sample includes 150,000 to 200,000 clones, 65% to 85% seen only once; the top ten take about 1.3%. Sequenced input: PBMCs. The receptors come from a girl between 5 and 17 years old in good health and CMV-seropositive. The CDR3 runs from the conserved cysteine through the conserved F or W. The D gene is left open where the match is weak. Rows may omit the clone size; those that give it use once, few, many or a size class.

V gene: TRBV5-1
D gene: TRBD2
J gene: TRBJ2-1
CDR3 length: 18
clone size: NA
CDR3 protein: CASSSGLAGWITYNEQFF
CDR3 DNA: TGCGCCAGCAGCTCCGGACTAGCGGGATGGATCACCTACAATGAGCAGTTCTTC

V gene: TRBV6-5
D gene: NA
J gene: TRBJ1-4
CDR3 length: 15
clone size: NA
CDR3 protein: CASSFLGLMGEKLFF
CDR3 DNA: TGTGCCAGCAGTTTCCTGGGACTTATGGGTGAAAAACTGTTTTTT

V gene: TRBV11-3
D gene: NA
J gene: TRBJ1-5
CDR3 length: 18
clone size: NA
CDR3 protein: CASSLDRLRDKVNQPQHF
CDR3 DNA: TGTGCCAGCAGCTTAGATCGTCTCCGGGATAAGGTCAATCAGCCCCAGCATTTT

V gene: TRBV10-3
D gene: TRBD1
J gene: TRBJ1-2
CDR3 length: 15
clone size: once
CDR3 protein: CAISGSGTANYGYTF
CDR3 DNA: TGTGCCATCAGTGGTTCCGGGACAGCTAACTATGGCTACACCTTC

V gene: TRBV7-9
D gene: TRBD2
J gene: TRBJ2-7
CDR3 length: 17
clone size: few
CDR3 protein: CASSLRQLALPVEEQYF
CDR3 DNA: TGTGCCAGCAGCTTAAGACAACTAGCGCTCCCCGTCGAGGAGCAGTACTTC

V gene: TRBV2
D gene: NA
J gene: TRBJ1-5
CDR3 length: 15
clone size: NA
CDR3 protein: CASSESGGFNQPQHF
CDR3 DNA: TGTGCCAGCAGTGAATCGGGGGGATTCAATCAGCCCCAGCATTTT

V gene: TRBV4-1
D gene: TRBD2
J gene: TRBJ2-2
CDR3 length: 17
clone size: once
CDR3 protein: CASSQPTSGSKAGELFF
CDR3 DNA: TGCGCCAGCAGCCAACCGACTAGCGGGAGTAAAGCCGGGGAGCTGTTTTTT

V gene: TRBV15
D gene: TRBD2
J gene: TRBJ2-7
CDR3 length: 16
clone size: NA
CDR3 protein: CATSRERTSGTYEQYF
CDR3 DNA: TGTGCCACCAGCAGAGAAAGGACTAGCGGGACCTACGAGCAGTACTTC

V gene: TRBV5-6
D gene: TRBD2
J gene: TRBJ2-5
CDR3 length: 15
clone size: NA
CDR3 protein: CASSLEGRALETQYF
CDR3 DNA: TGTGCCAGCAGCTTGGAGGGGAGGGCCCTTGAGACCCAGTACTTC

V gene: TRBV25-1
D gene: TRBD2
J gene: TRBJ2-7
CDR3 length: 15
clone size: once
CDR3 protein: CASSDNGLAGSEQYF
CDR3 DNA: TGTGCCAGCAGTGATAACGGGCTAGCGGGAAGCGAGCAGTACTTC

V gene: TRBV6-6
D gene: TRBD2
J gene: TRBJ2-1
CDR3 length: 16
clone size: NA
CDR3 protein: CASRRRGSGVNNEQFF
CDR3 DNA: TGTGCCAGCAGACGCCGGGGTAGCGGGGTAAACAATGAGCAGTTCTTC

V gene: TRBV7-9
D gene: TRBD2
J gene: TRBJ2-1
CDR3 length: 15
clone size: NA
CDR3 protein: CASSSVAGPYNEQFF
CDR3 DNA: TGTGCCAGCAGCTCCGTAGCGGGACCCTACAATGAGCAGTTCTTC

V gene: TRBV9
D gene: TRBD1
J gene: TRBJ1-2
CDR3 length: 14
clone size: NA
CDR3 protein: CASSLGQGIYGYTF
CDR3 DNA: TGTGCCAGCAGCTTAGGACAGGGCATCTATGGCTACACCTTC

V gene: TRBV4-1
D gene: NA
J gene: TRBJ1-2
CDR3 length: 17
clone size: NA
CDR3 protein: CASSPPGVVVANYGYTF
CDR3 DNA: TGCGCCAGCAGCCCCCCCGGGGTAGTCGTAGCTAACTATGGCTACACCTTC

V gene: TRBV29-1
D gene: TRBD2
J gene: TRBJ2-1
CDR3 length: 16
clone size: NA
CDR3 protein: CSLWGLAGSTYNEQFF
CDR3 DNA: TGCAGCTTATGGGGACTAGCGGGATCGACCTACAATGAGCAGTTCTTC

V gene: TRBV11-2
D gene: NA
J gene: TRBJ2-7
CDR3 length: 13
clone size: NA
CDR3 protein: CASSLEGGDVQYF
CDR3 DNA: TGTGCCAGCAGCTTAGAGGGAGGAGATGTGCAGTACTTC

V gene: TRBV6-5
D gene: TRBD1
J gene: TRBJ2-2
CDR3 length: 15
clone size: NA
CDR3 protein: CASSTGTGFPGELFF
CDR3 DNA: TGTGCCAGCAGCACCGGGACAGGGTTCCCCGGGGAGCTGTTTTTT

V gene: TRBV5-1
D gene: NA
J gene: TRBJ2-5
CDR3 length: 15
clone size: NA
CDR3 protein: CASRMTPGSQETQYF
CDR3 DNA: TGCGCCAGCAGGATGACCCCAGGGTCGCAGGAGACCCAGTACTTC

V gene: TRBV7-2
D gene: NA
J gene: TRBJ2-7
CDR3 length: 15
clone size: NA
CDR3 protein: CASSSTGLEPYEQYF
CDR3 DNA: TGTGCCAGCAGCTCTACCGGACTGGAGCCCTACGAGCAGTACTTC

V gene: TRBV19
D gene: TRBD1
J gene: TRBJ2-3
CDR3 length: 14
clone size: once
CDR3 protein: CASRPTGGADTQYF
CDR3 DNA: TGTGCCAGTAGGCCAACAGGGGGCGCAGATACGCAGTATTTT

V gene: TRBV5-6
D gene: TRBD2
J gene: TRBJ2-1
CDR3 length: 16
clone size: once
CDR3 protein: CASSPLGTSTYNEQFF
CDR3 DNA: TGTGCCAGCAGCCCGCTCGGGACTAGTACGTACAATGAGCAGTTCTTC

V gene: TRBV7-3
D gene: TRBD2
J gene: TRBJ2-7
CDR3 length: 14
clone size: few
CDR3 protein: CASSKTSGSYEQYF
CDR3 DNA: TGTGCCAGCAGCAAGACTAGCGGGAGCTACGAGCAGTACTTC

V gene: TRBV6-5
D gene: NA
J gene: TRBJ1-4
CDR3 length: 16
clone size: NA
CDR3 protein: CASSWSFGATNEKLFF
CDR3 DNA: TGTGCCAGCAGTTGGTCTTTCGGGGCAACTAATGAAAAACTGTTTTTT

V gene: TRBV4-1
D gene: NA
J gene: TRBJ1-5
CDR3 length: 17
clone size: NA
CDR3 protein: CASSQNSVSGHNQPQHF
CDR3 DNA: TGCGCCAGCAGCCAAAACTCAGTCAGCGGTCACAATCAGCCCCAGCATTTT

V gene: TRBV5-4
D gene: TRBD2
J gene: TRBJ2-3
CDR3 length: 19
clone size: once
CDR3 protein: CASSFQTSGRAGRTDTQYF
CDR3 DNA: TGTGCCAGCAGCTTCCAGACTAGCGGGAGGGCTGGAAGAACAGATACGCAGTATTTT

V gene: TRBV11-2
D gene: NA
J gene: TRBJ1-1
CDR3 length: 15
clone size: once
CDR3 protein: CASSQNRVPNTEAFF
CDR3 DNA: TGTGCCAGCAGCCAGAACAGGGTCCCTAACACTGAAGCTTTCTTT

V gene: TRBV14
D gene: NA
J gene: TRBJ1-4
CDR3 length: 13
clone size: once
CDR3 protein: CASSRGVNEKLFF
CDR3 DNA: TGTGCCAGCAGCCGGGGGGTTAATGAAAAACTGTTTTTT

V gene: TRBV7-9
D gene: NA
J gene: TRBJ1-1
CDR3 length: 14
clone size: NA
CDR3 protein: CASSYLAGNTEAFF
CDR3 DNA: TGTGCCAGCAGCTACTTAGCGGGAAACACTGAAGCTTTCTTT

V gene: TRBV4-1
D gene: TRBD2
J gene: TRBJ2-5
CDR3 length: 18
clone size: NA
CDR3 protein: CASRKGRAGAPEDETQYF
CDR3 DNA: TGCGCCAGCAGGAAGGGTAGAGCGGGAGCCCCCGAGGATGAGACCCAGTACTTC

V gene: TRBV13
D gene: TRBD2
J gene: TRBJ2-7
CDR3 length: 16
clone size: once
CDR3 protein: CASSFILAGGPHEQYF
CDR3 DNA: TGTGCCAGCAGCTTTATACTAGCGGGAGGGCCCCACGAGCAGTACTTC

V gene: TRBV7-2
D gene: NA
J gene: TRBJ2-3
CDR3 length: 13
clone size: NA
CDR3 protein: CASTVGGSDTQYF
CDR3 DNA: TGTGCCAGCACGGTTGGAGGGTCGGATACGCAGTATTTT

V gene: TRBV29-1
D gene: TRBD2
J gene: TRBJ2-1
CDR3 length: 15
clone size: NA
CDR3 protein: CSVGLAGGRYNGQFF
CDR3 DNA: TGCAGCGTTGGGCTAGCGGGAGGGCGGTACAATGGGCAGTTCTTC

V gene: TRBV10-3
D gene: TRBD2
J gene: TRBJ2-1
CDR3 length: 15
clone size: NA
CDR3 protein: CAISEWAGGPREQFF
CDR3 DNA: TGTGCCATCAGTGAATGGGCGGGAGGGCCACGCGAGCAGTTCTTC

V gene: TRBV6-6
D gene: NA
J gene: TRBJ2-7
CDR3 length: 12
clone size: NA
CDR3 protein: CASSPLSYEQYF
CDR3 DNA: TGTGCCAGCAGCCCTTTATCCTACGAGCAGTACTTC

V gene: TRBV19
D gene: NA
J gene: TRBJ2-3
CDR3 length: 14
clone size: few
CDR3 protein: CASRRGSYTDTQYF
CDR3 DNA: TGTGCCAGTAGGAGAGGGTCCTACACAGATACGCAGTATTTT